These 2 T cell receptor beta chains were sequenced from one sample in a study of T cell changes during pregnancy in multiple sclerosis (dated by TCRdb to between 2019 and 2020). Libraries were prepared through the immunoSEQ multiplex PCR assay. The table comes from immuneACCESS by way of TCRdb, which keeps in-frame sequences with V and J called. Part of the clones is missing from these tables; in studies checked, under half for an unresolved V gene and the rest for unknown reasons. Counted in this sample were approximately 48,000 clones; 85% to 95% of them appeared once. Just under 0.6% of the sample goes to the ten largest clones. This specimen was CD4+ T cells from peripheral blood mononuclear cells, taken in the second trimester of pregnancy. The receptors shown here come from a female donor with multiple sclerosis, enrolled in a pregnancy study.

The rearrangement uses TRBV15 and TRBJ2-5, with D possibly matching TRBD1 (6 bases). The J call may be incorrect, as the DNA end agrees better with TRBJ2-7. Per the germline V gene, CDR1 is LNHNV and CDR2 is YYDKDF (reference sequence). The CDR3 is made up of 14 amino acids. The CDR3, as DNA: TGTGCCACCAGCAGAGTGGACAGTGGGGACGAGCAGTACTTC. Translating gives CATSRVDSGDEQYF.

V gene TRBV7-3 combines with J gene TRBJ1-1; possibly TRBD1 for D (6 bases). Trimming stripped 4 bases from V and 1 base from J, with 10 bases between. Germline CDR1 reads SGHTA; CDR2 reads FQGTGA. CDR3 length: 14 residues. The CDR3 spells CASSSGHPNTEAFF. The CDR3 nucleotides read TGTGCCAGCAGCTCGGGACACCCGAACACTGAAGCTTTCTTT.